These 26 T cell receptor beta chains originate from one sample sequenced in a study of CD8 T cells in Susac syndrome. Random hexamers were used to reverse transcribe roughly 0.5 to 1 ug of RNA. TCRdb reanalysed the immunoSEQ multiplex PCR reads using MiXCR and keeps one entry per CDR3 protein. Counted here are some 200,000 distinct CDR3 sequences, nearly 95% occurring once; the ten biggest clones make up 0.093%. Material for sequencing was CD4+ T cells from PBMCs. These receptor sequences come from a human donor with multiple sclerosis.

CDR3 protein: CAWGTTDTQYF. The CDR3 bases are TGTGCCTGGGGGACCACAGATACGCAGTATTTT. The chain links TRBV30 to TRBJ2-3, with D perhaps TRBD1 or TRBD2 (5 bases each). This CDR3 spans 11 amino acids. V lost 5 bases, J lost 2 bases, and 5 bases lay in between. Per germline, CDR1 GTSNPN and CDR2 SVGIG (reference sequence).

This clonotype appeared once. Its ends do not fully match the called genes, so a read error is possible. The chain is built from TRBV29-1 and TRBJ2-1; a possible D gene is TRBD2 (5 bases). Germline V gene data show CDR1 as SQVTM and CDR2 as ANQGSEA. CDR3 length: 13 amino acids. The CDR3 loop is CSPFEEAYNEQFF. The CDR3 DNA is TGCAGCCCATTTGAGGAGGCCTATAATGAGCAGTTCTTC.

The rearrangement links TRBV20-1 to TRBJ1-2; 10 nucleotides match TRBD1. CDR3 length: 12 amino acids. The germline V gene has CDR1 DFQATT and CDR2 SNEGSKA (reference sequence). Written as DNA, the CDR3 is TGCAGCCCCGGACAGGGGGAGGTTGGCTACACCTTC. It is translated as CSPGQGEVGYTF.

The chain has TRBV7-2 and TRBJ2-5, with 16 bases fitting TRBD2. V lost 2 bases to trimming and J lost 7 bases; unmatched junction nucleotides: 7. The germline V gene has CDR1 SGHTA and CDR2 FQGNSA. This CDR3 spans 17 amino acids. CDR3 protein: CASSLTGTSGGAGTQYF. In nucleotides, the CDR3 is TGTGCCAGCAGCTTAACCGGGACTAGCGGGGGGGCTGGGACCCAGTACTTC.

The chain links TRBV20-1 to TRBJ2-1; 10 bases line up with TRBD2. Per germline, CDR1 DFQATT and CDR2 SNEGSKA (reference sequence). J was trimmed by 8 bases and V by 7 bases; bases with no gene match: 8. The CDR3 extends over 13 amino acids. The CDR3 bases are TGCAGTGTCCAGCGGGAGGGCTTCTATGAGCAGTTCTTC. It is translated as CSVQREGFYEQFF.

This clonotype was found a few times. The CDR3 sequence: CASSLVALGRDNSPLHF. The CDR3 region has the DNA TGTGCCAGCAGCTTAGTAGCATTAGGACGTGATAATTCACCCCTCCACTTT. The V gene is TRBV7-2, the J gene TRBJ1-6, with D hard to call. The V gene lost 1 base and the J gene lost 5 bases, with 15 bases spanning the gap. The CDR3 runs to 17 residues. Germline-derived CDR1 and CDR2 are SGHTA and FQGNSA. The full variable domain, with the rest looked up from reference TRBV7-2 and TRBJ1-6, is GAGVSQSPSNKVTEKGKDVELRCDPISGHTALYWYRQSLGQGLEFLIYFQGNSAPDKSGLPSDRFSAERTGGSVSTLTIQRTQQEDSAVYLCASSLVALGRDNSPLHFGNGTRLTVT.

The chain links TRBV11-2 to TRBJ2-1; maybe TRBD2 (6 bases). The ends were cut back, 4 bases at V and 8 bases at J, with 24 bases in the middle. The CDR3 is made up of 17 amino acids. Germline V gives CDR1 SGHAT, CDR2 FQNNGV. CDR3 amino acids: CASSSLAGLEMNHEQFF. CDR3 nucleotide sequence: TGTGCCAGCAGCTCGCTTGCGGGACTGGAAATGAATCATGAGCAGTTCTTC.

The chain uses TRBV4-2 and TRBJ2-3; D gene unclear. The CDR3 totals 13 residues. Germline V gene lookup returns CDR1 LGHNA and CDR2 YNFKEQ. The ends were cut back, 2 bases at V and 5 bases at J, with 8 bases in the middle. CDR3 residues: CASSQREGDTQYF. Here the CDR3 DNA reads TGTGCCAGCAGCCAACGCGAAGGAGATACGCAGTATTTT.

This CDR3 reads CASSPGFPGNEQFF. CDR3 nucleotides: TGTGCCAGCAGCCCGGGCTTTCCAGGTAATGAGCAGTTCTTC. The chain carries TRBV7-2 and TRBJ2-1; D not certain. Trimming removed 5 bases from V and 7 bases from J, with 15 bases in between. This CDR3 region has 14 residues. Germline V lookup: CDR1 SGHTA, CDR2 FQGNSA.

The chain combines TRBV12-3 or TRBV12-4 with TRBJ2-4; D perhaps matches TRBD1 (5 bases). CDR3 length equals 15 residues. The ends were cut back, 7 bases at V and 0 bases at J, with 13 bases in the middle. The CDR3 is CASNQGALAKNIQYF. The CDR3, as DNA: TGTGCCAGCAACCAAGGGGCATTAGCCAAAAACATTCAGTACTTC.

The genes are TRBV5-1 and TRBJ1-2; D gene ambiguous. The V gene lost 4 bases and the J gene lost 2 bases, with 9 bases spanning the gap. From germline, CDR1 is SGHRS and CDR2 YFSETQ. The length of the CDR3 is 13 residues. For the CDR3, the DNA is TGCGCCAGCAGCATCGGGATCAACTATGGCTACACCTTC. It specifies CASSIGINYGYTF.

The chain has TRBV6-6 and TRBJ1-5; D is uncertain. Germline loops: CDR1 MNHNY, CDR2 SVGAGI (reference sequence). V was trimmed by 5 bases and J by 0 bases, leaving 14 bases between them. The CDR3 runs 16 residues. CDR3 bases: TGTGCCAGCAGTCCGGCACTCCGGCATAGCAATCAGCCCCAGCATTTT. This gives the protein CASSPALRHSNQPQHF.

The chain uses TRBV29-1 and TRBJ1-1, with D maybe TRBD1 (5 bases). This CDR3 has 10 amino acids. The germline V and J ends were trimmed by 4 bases and 7 bases, with 7 bases remaining between them. Germline lookup yields CDR1 SQVTM and CDR2 ANQGSEA. This CDR3 is CSVGDGEAFF. The DNA for the CDR3 is TGCAGCGTTGGGGACGGTGAAGCTTTCTTT.

The chain carries TRBV27 and TRBJ1-5; no clear D. Trimming took 6 bases from V and 0 from J, leaving 9 bases between them. The CDR3 spans 14 residues. Germline V gives CDR1 MNHEY, CDR2 SMNVEV (reference sequence). CDR3 in amino acids: CASRRISSNQPQHF. The CDR3 bases are TGTGCCAGCAGGAGAATAAGTAGCAATCAGCCCCAGCATTTT.

Note on this clonotype: The junction does not match germline at one end; this may be a read error. The chain combines TRBV24-1 with TRBJ2-1; maybe TRBD2 (5 bases). This CDR3 has 15 amino acids. The V gene's germline CDR1 is KGHDR and CDR2 SFDVKD. The CDR3, as DNA: TGTGCCACCAGTGATGGCGGGCGGTCCTCCAATGAGCAGTTCTTC. Translated: CATSDGGRSSNEQFF.

This chain connects TRBV20-1 to TRBJ2-1, with 8 bases that match TRBD1. The germline V gene has CDR1 DFQATT and CDR2 SNEGSKA (reference sequence). Losses at the gene ends were 7 bases for V and 3 bases for J; bases not matched to a gene: 2. The CDR3 length is 12 residues. The CDR3 loop reads CSGTGYYNEQFF. Here the CDR3 DNA reads TGCAGTGGGACAGGGTACTACAATGAGCAGTTCTTC.

The rearrangement joins TRBV9 to TRBJ1-2; 7 nucleotides align to TRBD1. V lost 5 bases, J lost 4 bases, and 14 bases stayed unmatched. Germline values: CDR1 SGDLS, CDR2 YYNGEE. This CDR3 is 16 amino acids long. The CDR3 loop is CASRDLRQGESYGYTF. As DNA, the CDR3 is TGTGCCAGCAGAGATCTAAGACAGGGAGAGAGCTATGGCTACACCTTC.

The CDR3 DNA sequence: TGTGCCAGCAGTTACCCGAATTCACCCCTCCACTTT. Its protein product is CASSYPNSPLHF. The rearrangement links TRBV27 to TRBJ1-6; D is undetermined. This CDR3 spans 12 amino acids. V was clipped by 4 bases and J by 7 bases, with 5 bases between them. Germline CDR1 reads MNHEY; CDR2 reads SMNVEV (reference sequence).

The rearrangement uses TRBV9 and TRBJ2-7, with no clear D. CDR1 is SGDLS, CDR2 YYNGEE, per germline. This CDR3 region has 13 residues. The germline V and J ends were trimmed by 4 bases and 7 bases, with 15 bases remaining between them. Here the CDR3 reads CASSPRPMGEQYF. The CDR3 bases are TGTGCCAGCAGCCCCCGACCCATGGGGGAGCAGTACTTC.

The V gene is TRBV29-1, the J gene TRBJ2-3; D call uncertain. The V gene lost 5 bases and the J gene lost 2 bases, with 5 bases spanning the gap. The germline V gene has CDR1 SQVTM and CDR2 ANQGSEA. The CDR3 loop spans 11 amino acids. The CDR3 here is CSVLHTDTQYF. In nucleotides, the CDR3 is TGCAGCGTTCTCCACACAGATACGCAGTATTTT.

The gene calls are TRBV12-3 or TRBV12-4 and TRBJ1-5, with D unresolved. CDR3 length: 13 residues. Between the trimmed V and J ends, which lost 8 bases and 6 bases, there was a span of 14 bases. DNA of the CDR3: TGTGCCAGCGGCACAAGAAGGACTCAGCCCCAGCATTTT. It encodes CASGTRRTQPQHF.

This chain uses TRBV21-1 with TRBJ1-4; TRBD1 is the table's D call, not checked against the DNA. TRBV21-1 is a pseudogene segment. This CDR3 has 18 amino acids. The CDR3 nucleotides read TGTGCCAGCAGCAAAGGTCGCAGGGGAATAGCAACTAATGAAAAACTGTTTTTT. Protein sequence: CASSKGRRGIATNEKLFF.

This chain uses TRBV29-1 with TRBJ1-1, with D tentatively TRBD1 (5 bases). This CDR3 spans 13 amino acids. V lost 7 bases and J lost 3, with 15 bases in between. Germline loops: CDR1 SQVTM, CDR2 ANQGSEA. CDR3: CSASRTTDTEAFF. CDR3 sequence (DNA): TGCAGCGCCAGTCGGACAACGGACACTGAAGCTTTCTTT.

V gene TRBV20-1 combines with J gene TRBJ2-3; D unclear. Germline CDR1 is DFQATT and CDR2 is SNEGSKA (reference sequence). The CDR3 is 12 amino acids. Trimming took off 3 bases at V and 3 bases at J, with 7 bases between the two ends. The CDR3 nucleotides read TGCAGTGCTAGGGACCCGACAGATACGCAGTATTTT. It codes for CSARDPTDTQYF.

J is TRBJ2-1 and V is TRBV29-1; D is undetermined. The CDR3 spans 13 residues. In germline, CDR1 is SQVTM, CDR2 ANQGSEA. With 3 bases removed from V and 0 bases from J, the gap between germline ends came to 6 bases. CDR3 coding DNA: TGCAGCGTTGATGCTGGCTCCTACAATGAGCAGTTCTTC. Protein: CSVDAGSYNEQFF.

This chain joins TRBV7-6 and TRBJ2-5; D possibly corresponds to TRBD2 (6 bases). This CDR3 is 14 amino acids long. Trimming cost V 5 bases and J 1 base, with 11 bases left between them. Germline V gene data show CDR1 as SGHVS and CDR2 as FNYEAQ. The CDR3 DNA reads TGTGCCAGCAGCCGTAGCGGCTCCCAAGAGACCCAGTACTTC. Residues: CASSRSGSQETQYF.